The clone carrying this T cell receptor (beta chain) has more than one count but fewer than ten. Antigen specificity is unknown. The sample originates from a study of blood T cells in healthy people across ages. Study results and caveats: Researchers deemed the diversity estimates from one million T cells underestimates. Both naive CD4+ cell counts and diversity were greater in long-lived donors than in aged donors.

The V end lost 2 bases, the J end lost 1 base, and 11 bases lay between the germline ends. The germline gives CDR1 LGHNA, CDR2 YSLEER. There are 15 residues in the CDR3. The authors ran a second PCR of 7 to 11 cycles using a sample-barcoded 5' primer and a J-beta primer mix. Each CDR3 protein gets one entry after TCRdb re-called the 5' RACE reads with MiXCR. The table lists approximately 1,700,000 distinct CDR3 sequences, about two fifths of them singletons. This receptor was obtained from a human donor in good health. This sequence joins TRBV4-3 and TRBJ1-2, with D tentatively TRBD1 (5 bases). Sequencing was carried out using blood. The CDR3 nucleotides are TGCGCCAGCAGCCAACAACCGACAGATAACTATGGCTACACCTTC. This codes for CASSQQPTDNYGYTF.